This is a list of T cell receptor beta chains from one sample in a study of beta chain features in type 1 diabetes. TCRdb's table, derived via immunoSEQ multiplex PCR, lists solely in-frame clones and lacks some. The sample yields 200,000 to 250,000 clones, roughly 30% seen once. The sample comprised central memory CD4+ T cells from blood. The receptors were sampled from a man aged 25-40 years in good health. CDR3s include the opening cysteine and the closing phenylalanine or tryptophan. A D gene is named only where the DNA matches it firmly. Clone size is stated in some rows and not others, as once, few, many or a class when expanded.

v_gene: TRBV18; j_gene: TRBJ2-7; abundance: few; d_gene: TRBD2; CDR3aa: CASSPGGSEQYF; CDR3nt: TGTGCCAGCTCACCGGGAGGGAGCGAGCAGTACTTC
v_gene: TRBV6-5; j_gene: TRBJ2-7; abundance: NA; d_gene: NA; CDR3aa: CASSRSSYEQYF; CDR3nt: TGTGCCAGTTCACGTAGCTCCTACGAGCAGTACTTC
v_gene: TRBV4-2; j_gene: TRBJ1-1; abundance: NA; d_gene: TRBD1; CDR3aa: CASSQEDRPEAFF; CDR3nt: TGTGCCAGCAGCCAAGAGGACAGGCCTGAAGCTTTCTTT
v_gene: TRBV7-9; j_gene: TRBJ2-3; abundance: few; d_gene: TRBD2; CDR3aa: CASSSGLAEYTDTQYF; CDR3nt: TGTGCCAGCAGCTCGGGACTAGCGGAGTACACAGATACGCAGTATTTT
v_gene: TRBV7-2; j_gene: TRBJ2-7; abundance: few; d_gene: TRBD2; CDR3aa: CASSPGLEGYEQYF; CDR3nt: TGTGCCAGCAGCCCGGGACTAGAGGGTTACGAGCAGTACTTC
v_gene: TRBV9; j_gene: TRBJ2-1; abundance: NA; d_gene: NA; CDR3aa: CASSPGGWGSYNEQFF; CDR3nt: TGTGCCAGCAGCCCCGGAGGGTGGGGGTCCTACAATGAGCAGTTCTTC
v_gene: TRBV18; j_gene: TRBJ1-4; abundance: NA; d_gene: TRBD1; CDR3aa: CASSPSGQSNEKLFF; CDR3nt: TGTGCCAGCTCCCCATCGGGACAGTCTAATGAAAAACTGTTTTTT
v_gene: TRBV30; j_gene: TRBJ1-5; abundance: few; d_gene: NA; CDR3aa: CAWSVYGGGNQPQHF; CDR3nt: TGTGCCTGGAGTGTATATGGAGGGGGGAATCAGCCCCAGCATTTT
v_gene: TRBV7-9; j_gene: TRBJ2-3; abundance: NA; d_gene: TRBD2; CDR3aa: CASSSGRAGRTDTQYF; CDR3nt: TGTGCCAGCAGCTCGGGGAGAGCGGGAAGGACAGATACGCAGTATTTT
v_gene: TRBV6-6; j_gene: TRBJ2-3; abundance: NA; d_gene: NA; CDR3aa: CASSKAGPGADTQYF; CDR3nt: TGTGCCAGCAGTAAGGCGGGACCGGGGGCAGATACGCAGTATTTT
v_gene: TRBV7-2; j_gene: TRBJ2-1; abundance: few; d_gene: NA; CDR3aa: CASGLGGRFNEQFF; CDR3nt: TGTGCCTCTGGCCTTGGGGGGCGTTTCAATGAGCAGTTCTTC